These 10 T cell receptor beta chains were sequenced from one sample in a study of tumor-infiltrating lymphocytes in primary liver carcinoma. Germline DNA was also extracted, while the blood RNA originated from unsorted whole blood. The template, roughly 0.45 ug total RNA, yielded TCR beta cDNA made with a constant-region primer. Three-round nested multiplex PCR performed with slightly modified ARM-PCR produced the TCR beta libraries. The first two PCR rounds, approximately 10 cycles each, used TRBV1-TRBV30 forward primers and a C-beta reverse primer. TCRdb reanalysed the multiplex PCR reads using MiXCR and keeps one entry per CDR3 protein. The data show about 300,000 distinct CDR3 sequences, about 62% seen once. Specimen: peripheral blood. These TCRs come from a man between 40 and 49 years old with primary liver carcinoma and hepatitis B virus infection.

V is TRBV12-3 or TRBV12-4 and J is TRBJ2-5; 13 positions match TRBD2. The CDR3 totals 17 residues. CDR3 region: CACSLRTSGSRRETQYF. The CDR3, as DNA: TGTGCATGCAGTCTAAGGACTAGCGGGAGCCGGCGGGAGACCCAGTACTTC.

This clonotype was seen a single time. A read error may account for a junction end that differs from germline. V is TRBV24-1 and J is TRBJ2-5, with 9 bases lining up with TRBD1. The CDR3 covers 15 residues. CDR1 is KGHDR, CDR2 SFDVKD, per germline. The chain's CDR3 is CATSELQGAKETQYF. The CDR3 nucleotides are TGTGCTACCAGTGAGCTACAGGGGGCAAAAGAGACCCAGTACTTC.

This clonotype was seen once. A read error may explain this, as a much larger clone is one base away. Since no conserved phenylalanine or tryptophan closes the CDR3, a read error is the likely cause. V gene TRBV5-4 combines with J gene TRBJ2-3, with D possibly matching TRBD1 (5 bases). Germline V gene data show CDR1 as SGHNT and CDR2 as YYREEE (reference sequence). There are 13 residues in the CDR3. The V end lost 4 bases, the J end lost 1 base, and 7 bases lay between the germline ends. The CDR3 protein is CASSPTGTDTQYI. CDR3 bases: TGTGCCAGCAGCCCGACAGGCACAGATACGCAGTATATT.

The chain has TRBV6-1 and TRBJ2-1; the D is unclear. Deletions cut 8 bases from V and 5 bases from J, with 16 bases between. This CDR3 comprises 14 residues. Germline lookup yields CDR1 MNHNS and CDR2 SASEGT. In DNA form, the CDR3 reads TGTGCCAGCTCCCCCGGGCCACGAAACAATGAGCAGTTCTTC. This translates into CASSPGPRNNEQFF.

Many counts were recorded for this clonotype. The chain employs TRBV4-2 and TRBJ2-3, with 8 bases that match TRBD2. The V gene's germline CDR1 is LGHNA and CDR2 YNFKEQ. This CDR3 has 14 amino acids. Losses at the gene ends were 1 base for V and 8 bases for J; bases not matched to a gene: 5. CDR3 loop: CASSQAGSGGTQYF. The CDR3 region has the DNA TGTGCCAGCAGCCAAGCCGGGAGCGGGGGTACGCAGTATTTT.

This clonotype was found a few times. The chain has TRBV10-3 and TRBJ1-4, with D perhaps matching TRBD1 (6 bases). This CDR3 comprises 14 residues. V dropped 10 bases and J dropped 4 bases, with 16 bases sitting between them. Germline V lookup: CDR1 ENHRY, CDR2 SYGVKD. The CDR3 is CATAEGGYNEKLFF. The CDR3 region has the DNA TGTGCCACCGCGGAGGGGGGGTATAATGAAAAACTGTTTTTT.

The chain carries TRBV15 and TRBJ2-6; 9 bases map to TRBD1. Unmatched junction bases numbered 5, after V lost 5 bases and J lost 0 bases. This CDR3 has 17 amino acids. CDR1 and CDR2 (germline): LNHNV, YYDKDF (reference sequence). The CDR3 reads CATSWDRVGSGANVLTF. The DNA for the CDR3 is TGTGCCACCAGCTGGGACAGGGTAGGCTCTGGGGCCAACGTCCTGACTTTC.

This CDR3 is CASSLKGVYGYTF. Here the CDR3 DNA reads TGTGCCAGCAGCTTAAAAGGGGTCTACGGCTACACCTTC. V is TRBV7-8 and J is TRBJ1-2; tentatively, D is TRBD1 (5 bases). The CDR3 length is 13 residues. V was cut by 2 bases and J by 8 bases, with 12 bases left in between. The germline gives CDR1 SGHVS, CDR2 FQNEAQ.

With respect to this clonotype: Since no conserved phenylalanine or tryptophan closes the CDR3, a read error is the likely cause. The rearrangement uses TRBV11-2 and TRBJ2-2, with TRBD2 matching 14 bases. From germline, CDR1 is SGHAT and CDR2 FQNNGV. The V gene end was trimmed by 7 bases and the J gene end by 5 bases; junction bases not matched to a gene: 3. This CDR3 is 15 amino acids long. CDR3 DNA sequence: TGTGCCAGCACAAGACTAGCGGGAGGGACCGGGGAGCTGTTTTTA. Residues: CASTRLAGGTGELFL.

As to this clonotype: Since a much larger clone is just one base distant, this may be a read error. The V gene is TRBV4-2, the J gene TRBJ1-6; no firm D call. Germline CDR1 and CDR2: LGHNA and YNFKEQ. The CDR3 sequence is 12 residues long. This CDR3 reads CARSHRGSPLHF. The CDR3 region has the DNA TGTGCCAGGAGCCACCGGGGATCACCCCTCCACTTT.